This T cell receptor beta chain was identified in a study of T-cell reconstitution after alpha-beta-depleted transplantation in children. The TCRbeta library was prepared with unique molecular identifiers. One entry per CDR3 protein results from TCRdb running MiXCR on the PCR reads. The table has almost 5,000 distinct CDR3 sequences, less than 9% seen once. Study findings and constraints: Some patients showed high day-60 TCRbeta diversity, which derived from surviving recipient T cells and thymic progenitors. Several hundred rapidly expanded clones from non-depleted graft cells reportedly supplied alpha-beta T cells about two months post-transplant. Diversity and T-cell counts at one year after transplant derived mostly from new T cells.

By its share, this clonotype is medium-sized (0.01 to 0.1%). No antigen is known for it. The sequences come from PBMCs, mostly from graft donor cells, collected 60 days after TCRalphabeta/CD19-depleted stem cell transplant. The receptor was derived from a boy under two years old who had a stem cell transplant for SCID, so the T cells may come from the graft donor.

The CDR3 sequence: CASGLNRGLNQPQHF. The CDR3 nucleotides are TGTGCTAGTGGTTTGAATAGGGGGCTAAATCAGCCCCAGCATTTT. The V gene is TRBV12-5, the J gene TRBJ1-5; 7 nucleotides line up with TRBD1. CDR3 length: 15 residues. Per the germline V gene, CDR1 is LGHNT and CDR2 is FRNRAP. The junction had 5 bases not matched to a gene; V was cut back by 2 bases and J by 4 bases.